The 21 T cell receptor beta chains listed next were all sequenced from one sample in a study of blood T cell repertoires in COVID-19. TCRdb's table, derived via immunoSEQ multiplex PCR, lists solely in-frame clones and lacks some. The table lists 55,000 to 65,000 clones, approximately 90% of them singletons. The sequenced material came from peripheral blood. The receptors come from a human donor with active COVID-19. The donor label of this sample is uncertain.

The rearrangement joins TRBV6-5 to TRBJ2-5, with 11 bases lining up with TRBD1. The germline V gene has CDR1 MNHEY and CDR2 SVGAGI. The trim removed 0 bases at V and 9 bases at J, leaving 3 bases unmatched. The CDR3 contains 14 residues. This CDR3 is CASSYSGTGGPQYF. As DNA, the CDR3 is TGTGCCAGCAGTTACTCGGGGACAGGGGGTCCCCAGTACTTC.

The J gene is TRBJ2-1, the V gene TRBV7-2, with 9 bases aligning to TRBD1. The trim removed 5 bases at V and 4 bases at J, leaving 6 bases unmatched. CDR1 is SGHTA and CDR2 is FQGNSA in the germline V gene. This CDR3 has 15 amino acids. The CDR3 here is CASSKSGTGYNEQFF. The CDR3 nucleotides read TGTGCCAGCAGCAAAAGTGGGACAGGGTACAATGAGCAGTTCTTC.

The chain carries TRBV27 and TRBJ1-4; the D gene is possibly TRBD1 (5 bases). Trimming stripped 1 base from V and 5 bases from J, with 8 bases between. This CDR3 has 14 amino acids. Germline assignment: CDR1 MNHEY and CDR2 SMNVEV (reference sequence). The CDR3 here is CASSLYRPNEKLFF. Here the CDR3 DNA reads TGTGCCAGCAGTTTATACAGGCCAAATGAAAAACTGTTTTTT. The variable domain in full, with the rest retrieved from reference TRBV27 and TRBJ1-4, is EAQVTQNPRYLITVTGKKLTVTCSQNMNHEYMSWYRQDPGLGLRQIYYSMNVEVTDKGDVPEGYKVSRKEKRNFPLILESPSPNQTSLYFCASSLYRPNEKLFFGSGTQLSVL.

The gene calls are TRBV4-1 and TRBJ2-3; D gene unclear. With 3 bases removed from V and 0 bases from J, the gap between germline ends came to 7 bases. Germline V CDR1 and CDR2: MGHRA, YSYEKL. The CDR3 is 14 residues long. Written as DNA, the CDR3 is TGCGCCAGCAGCCAGTCACTCAGCACAGATACGCAGTATTTT. It translates to CASSQSLSTDTQYF.

V usage is TRBV7-2 and J usage is TRBJ2-5, with TRBD2 identical over 7 bases. J was trimmed by 3 bases and V by 5 bases; bases with no gene match: 9. The germline CDR1 and CDR2 sequences are SGHTA and FQGNSA. The CDR3 is 15 residues long. The CDR3 DNA reads TGTGCCAGCAGCCCCAGCGCGCTAGCGGAAGAGACCCAGTACTTC. This encodes CASSPSALAEETQYF.

The gene calls are TRBV13 and TRBJ2-2; 8 bases align to TRBD1. J was trimmed by 7 bases and V by 5 bases; bases with no gene match: 6. The germline V gene has CDR1 PRHDT and CDR2 FYEKMQ (reference sequence). This CDR3 is built from 14 residues. The chain's CDR3 is CASSKTGEVGELFF. The CDR3 region has the DNA TGTGCCAGCAGCAAGACAGGGGAGGTCGGGGAGCTGTTTTTT.

The V and J genes are TRBV7-9 and TRBJ1-2, with 9 bases matching TRBD1. Germline values: CDR1 SEHNR, CDR2 FQNEAQ (reference sequence). The CDR3 loop spans 16 amino acids. Trimming removed 1 base from V and 6 bases from J; junction bases left unmatched: 9. The CDR3 DNA reads as TGTGCCAGCAGCTTAGGTCCAAACACAGGGGGCGATGGCTACACCTTC. It specifies CASSLGPNTGGDGYTF.

J is TRBJ2-1 and V is TRBV27; 7 bases align to TRBD1. CDR1 MNHEY and CDR2 SMNVEV come from the germline V gene (reference sequence). The CDR3 loop spans 15 amino acids. Trimming cost V 3 bases and J 7 bases; bases outside gene matches: 9. CDR3 loop: CASSFIQGPLNEQFF. CDR3 bases: TGTGCCAGCAGTTTTATACAGGGGCCTTTAAATGAGCAGTTCTTC.

The sample holds a few counts of this clone. This chain links TRBV19 with TRBJ1-3; 12 nucleotides match TRBD1. CDR1 and CDR2 (germline): LNHDA, SQIVND (reference sequence). V dropped 9 bases and J dropped 2; count of bases not matched to a gene: 2. The CDR3 is made up of 14 amino acids. DNA for the CDR3: TGTGCCAGCCGGGACAGGGGGCCTGGAAACACCATATATTTT. Its translation: CASRDRGPGNTIYF.

This clone was counted once. The chain combines TRBV7-2 with TRBJ2-7, with TRBD1 identical over 12 bases. In germline, CDR1 is SGHTA, CDR2 FQGNSA. V trimming: 1 base; J trimming: 10 bases; junction bases outside the gene matches: 5. The length of the CDR3 is 14 residues. The DNA of the CDR3 is TGTGCCAGCAGCTTAGGGGGACAGGGGGCGAATCAGTACTTC. Amino acids: CASSLGGQGANQYF.

The chain joins TRBV2 to TRBJ2-1; 9 nucleotides agree with TRBD1. CDR1 and CDR2 (germline): SNHLY, FYNNEI. The V gene end was trimmed by 7 bases and the J gene end by 13 bases; junction bases not matched to a gene: 5. The CDR3 sequence is 11 residues long. Written as DNA, the CDR3 is TGTGCCAGCACTGCGGGACAGGGCCAGTTCTTC. It translates to CASTAGQGQFF.

The chain employs TRBV6-1 and TRBJ1-3; 10 bases are a match to TRBD1. Germline CDR1 and CDR2: MNHNS and SASEGT. Losses at the gene ends were 3 bases for V and 3 bases for J; bases not matched to a gene: 11. CDR3 length: 18 amino acids. Written as DNA, the CDR3 is TGTGCCAGCAGTGACTGGGACAGGGGTAATCGTTTTGGAAACACCATATATTTT. This codes for CASSDWDRGNRFGNTIYF.

This chain links TRBV27 with TRBJ2-2; 11 bases map to TRBD2. Losses at the gene ends were 8 bases for V and 6 bases for J; bases not matched to a gene: 8. The CDR3 covers 15 residues. Germline assignment: CDR1 MNHEY and CDR2 SMNVEV (reference sequence). Here the CDR3 reads CASLGTSGWAGELFF. In DNA form, the CDR3 reads TGTGCCAGCCTCGGGACTAGCGGATGGGCCGGGGAGCTGTTTTTT.

This chain connects TRBV29-1 to TRBJ2-7, with 16 positions matching TRBD2. Germline CDR1 reads SQVTM; CDR2 reads ANQGSEA. This CDR3 region has 16 residues. Unmatched junction bases numbered 8, after V lost 4 bases and J lost 5 bases. In DNA form, the CDR3 reads TGCAGCGTTGCACCGGGACTAGCGGGAGGGCCCCACGAGCAGTACTTC. It is translated as CSVAPGLAGGPHEQYF.

J is TRBJ1-2 and V is TRBV27; no definite D call. The CDR3 length is 10 residues. Trimming took off 7 bases at V and 6 bases at J, with 6 bases between the two ends. Germline CDR1 MNHEY, CDR2 SMNVEV (reference sequence). CDR3 amino acids: CASNTNGYTF. The CDR3 bases are TGTGCCAGCAACACAAATGGCTACACCTTC.

This rearrangement joins TRBV24-1 to TRBJ2-2; D is unclear. The CDR3 extends over 12 amino acids. Germline CDR1 reads KGHDR; CDR2 reads SFDVKD. The germline V and J ends were trimmed by 6 bases and 6 bases, with 7 bases remaining between them. This chain's CDR3 is CATSWAAGELFF. CDR3 sequence (DNA): TGTGCCACCAGTTGGGCCGCCGGGGAGCTGTTTTTT.

The CDR3 region is CATSRGQDGNTEAFF. Written as DNA, the CDR3 is TGTGCCACCAGCAGAGGACAAGACGGGAACACTGAAGCTTTCTTT. V gene TRBV15 combines with J gene TRBJ1-1; D unclear. There are 15 residues in the CDR3. V shed 1 base and J shed 1 base, with 10 bases lying between them. The germline CDR1 and CDR2 sequences are LNHNV and YYDKDF (reference sequence).

CDR3 loop: CARRPRDEKLFF. In nucleotides, the CDR3 is TGCGCCAGAAGGCCGAGGGATGAAAAACTGTTTTTT. The rearrangement uses TRBV5-1 and TRBJ1-4; D remains ambiguous. Looked up from germline, CDR1 is SGHRS and CDR2 is YFSETQ. CDR3 length: 12 residues. V gave up 8 bases and J gave up 6 bases, with 11 bases separating them.

As for this clone: A read error may produce the germline difference seen at one junction end. CDR3 DNA: TGTGCTAGCAGCTTAGAGGGGGCGCCGGCCTACGAGCAGTACTTC. It specifies CASSLEGAPAYEQYF. The chain couples TRBV7-7 to TRBJ2-7; 7 nucleotides align to TRBD1. CDR1 is SSHAT, CDR2 FNYEAQ, per germline (reference sequence). The CDR3 spans 15 residues.

The chain joins TRBV5-6 to TRBJ1-5; D is unclear. Trimming shortened V by 0 bases and J by 6 bases, and 10 bases separated the two germline ends. Germline CDR1 SGHDT, CDR2 YYEEEE. The CDR3 is made up of 14 amino acids. CDR3 DNA: TGTGCCAGCAGCTTGGCGTCAGAGGGTCAGCCCCAGCATTTT. This gives the protein CASSLASEGQPQHF. Variable domain in full (rest from reference TRBV5-6 and TRBJ1-5): DAGVTQSPTHLIKTRGQQVTLRCSPKSGHDTVSWYQQALGQGPQFIFQYYEEEERQRGNFPDRFSGHQFPNYSSELNVNALLLGDSALYLCASSLASEGQPQHFGDGTRLSIL.

The CDR3, as DNA: TGTGCCAGCAGTTTGAACAGGGGGCCGGCGACGCCCTACGAGCAGTACTTC. Residues: CASSLNRGPATPYEQYF. The V and J genes are TRBV27 and TRBJ2-7; TRBD1 aligns across 9 bases. Losses at the gene ends were 3 bases for V and 2 bases for J; bases not matched to a gene: 11. The CDR3 runs 17 residues. Germline CDR1 is MNHEY and CDR2 is SMNVEV (reference sequence).